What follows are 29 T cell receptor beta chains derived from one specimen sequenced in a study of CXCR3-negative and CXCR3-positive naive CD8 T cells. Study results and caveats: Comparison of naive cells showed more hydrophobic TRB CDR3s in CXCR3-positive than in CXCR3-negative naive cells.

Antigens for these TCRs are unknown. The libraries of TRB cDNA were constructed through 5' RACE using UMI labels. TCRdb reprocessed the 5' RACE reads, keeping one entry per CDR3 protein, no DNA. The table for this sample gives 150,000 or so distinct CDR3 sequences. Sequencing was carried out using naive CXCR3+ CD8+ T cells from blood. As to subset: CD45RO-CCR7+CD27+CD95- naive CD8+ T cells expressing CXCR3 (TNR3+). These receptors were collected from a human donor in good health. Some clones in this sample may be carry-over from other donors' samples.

The CDR3 loop reads CASSPSAGPGETQYF. The chain employs TRBV7-9 and TRBJ2-5. The CDR3 has 15 amino acids. CDR1 and CDR2 (germline): SEHNR, FQNEAQ (reference sequence). The whole variable domain, filled in from reference TRBV7-9 and TRBJ2-5, reads DTGVSQNPRHKITKRGQNVTFRCDPISEHNRLYWYRQTLGQGPEFLTYFQNEAQLEKSRLLSDRFSAERPKGSFSTLEIQRTEQGDSAMYLCASSPSAGPGETQYFGPGTRLLVL.

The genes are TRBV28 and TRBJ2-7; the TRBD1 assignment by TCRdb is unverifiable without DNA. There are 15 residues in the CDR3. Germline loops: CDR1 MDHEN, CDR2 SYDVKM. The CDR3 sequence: CASSNRDRIPYEQYF.

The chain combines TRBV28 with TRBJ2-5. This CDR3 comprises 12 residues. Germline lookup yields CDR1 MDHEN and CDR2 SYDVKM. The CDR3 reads CASSLLGETQYF.

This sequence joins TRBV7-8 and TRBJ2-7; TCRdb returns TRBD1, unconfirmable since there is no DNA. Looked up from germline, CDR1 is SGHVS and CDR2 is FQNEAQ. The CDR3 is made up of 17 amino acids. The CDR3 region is CASRLGSGHALNYEQYF. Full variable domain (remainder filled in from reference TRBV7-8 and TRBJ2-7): GAGVSQSPRYKVAKRGQDVALRCDPISGHVSLFWYQQALGQGPEFLTYFQNEAQLDKSGLPSDRFFAERPEGSVSTLKIQRTQQEDSAVYLCASRLGSGHALNYEQYFGPGTRLTVT.

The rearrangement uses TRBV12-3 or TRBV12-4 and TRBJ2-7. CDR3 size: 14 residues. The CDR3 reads CASSGSGSSYEQYF.

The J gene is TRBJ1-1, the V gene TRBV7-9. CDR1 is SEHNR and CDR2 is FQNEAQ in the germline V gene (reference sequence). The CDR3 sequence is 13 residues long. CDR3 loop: CASSFGLNTEAFF.

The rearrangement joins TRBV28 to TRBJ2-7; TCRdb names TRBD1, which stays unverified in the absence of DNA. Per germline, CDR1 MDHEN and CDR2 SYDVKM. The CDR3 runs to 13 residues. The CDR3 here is CASGRTGAYEQYF.

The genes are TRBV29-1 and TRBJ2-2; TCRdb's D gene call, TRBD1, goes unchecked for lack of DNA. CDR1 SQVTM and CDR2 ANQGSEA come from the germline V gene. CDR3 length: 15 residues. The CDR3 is CSVAPGRANTGELFF.

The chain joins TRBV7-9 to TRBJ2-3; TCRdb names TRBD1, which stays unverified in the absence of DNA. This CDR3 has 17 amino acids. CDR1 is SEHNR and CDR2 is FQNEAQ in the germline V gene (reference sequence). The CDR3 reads CASSLVLSTASTDTQYF. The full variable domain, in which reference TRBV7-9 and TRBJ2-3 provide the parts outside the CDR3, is DTGVSQNPRHKITKRGQNVTFRCDPISEHNRLYWYRQTLGQGPEFLTYFQNEAQLEKSRLLSDRFSAERPKGSFSTLEIQRTEQGDSAMYLCASSLVLSTASTDTQYFGPGTRLTVL.

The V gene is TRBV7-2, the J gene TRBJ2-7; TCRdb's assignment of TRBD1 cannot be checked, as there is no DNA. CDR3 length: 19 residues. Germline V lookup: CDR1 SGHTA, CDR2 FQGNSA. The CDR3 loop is CASSLVPMFSRDTAYEQYF. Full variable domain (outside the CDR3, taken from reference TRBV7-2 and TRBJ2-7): GAGVSQSPSNKVTEKGKDVELRCDPISGHTALYWYRQSLGQGLEFLIYFQGNSAPDKSGLPSDRFSAERTGGSVSTLTIQRTQQEDSAVYLCASSLVPMFSRDTAYEQYFGPGTRLTVT.

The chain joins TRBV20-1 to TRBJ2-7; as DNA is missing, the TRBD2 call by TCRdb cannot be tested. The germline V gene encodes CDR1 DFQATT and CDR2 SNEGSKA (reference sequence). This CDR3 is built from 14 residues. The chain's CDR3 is CSAREQSSRGEQYF.

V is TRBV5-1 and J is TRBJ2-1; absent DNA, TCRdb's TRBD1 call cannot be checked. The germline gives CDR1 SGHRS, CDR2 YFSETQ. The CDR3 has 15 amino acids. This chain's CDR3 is CASSLVQGDYNEQFF.

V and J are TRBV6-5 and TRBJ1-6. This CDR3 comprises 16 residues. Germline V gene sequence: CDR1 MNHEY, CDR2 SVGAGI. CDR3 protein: CASSYVESSYNSPLHF.

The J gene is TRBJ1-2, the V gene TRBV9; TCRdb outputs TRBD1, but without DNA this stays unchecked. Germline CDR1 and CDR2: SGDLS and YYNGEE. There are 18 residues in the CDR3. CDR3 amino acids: CASSDPPGFAGGNYGYTF.

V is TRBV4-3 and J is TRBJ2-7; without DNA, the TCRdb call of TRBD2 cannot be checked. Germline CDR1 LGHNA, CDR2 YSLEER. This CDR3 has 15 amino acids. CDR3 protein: CASSQGRGLSYEQYF.

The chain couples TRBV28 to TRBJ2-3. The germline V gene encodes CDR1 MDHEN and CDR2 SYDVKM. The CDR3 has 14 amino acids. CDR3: CASSIRDYADTQYF. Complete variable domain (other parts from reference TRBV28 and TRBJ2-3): DVKVTQSSRYLVKRTGEKVFLECVQDMDHENMFWYRQDPGLGLRLIYFSYDVKMKEKGDIPEGYSVSREKKERFSLILESASTNQTSMYLCASSIRDYADTQYFGPGTRLTVL.

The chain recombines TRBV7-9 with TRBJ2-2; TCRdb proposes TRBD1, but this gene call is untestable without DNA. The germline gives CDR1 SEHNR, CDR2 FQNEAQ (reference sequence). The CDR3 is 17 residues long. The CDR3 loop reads CASSPDPRGSNTGELFF. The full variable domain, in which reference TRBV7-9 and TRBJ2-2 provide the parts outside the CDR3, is DTGVSQNPRHKITKRGQNVTFRCDPISEHNRLYWYRQTLGQGPEFLTYFQNEAQLEKSRLLSDRFSAERPKGSFSTLEIQRTEQGDSAMYLCASSPDPRGSNTGELFFGEGSRLTVL.

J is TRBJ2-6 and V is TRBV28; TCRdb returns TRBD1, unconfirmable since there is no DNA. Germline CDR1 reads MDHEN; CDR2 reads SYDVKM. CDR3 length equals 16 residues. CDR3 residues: CASSPGTPSGANVLTF. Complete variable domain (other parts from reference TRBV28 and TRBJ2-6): DVKVTQSSRYLVKRTGEKVFLECVQDMDHENMFWYRQDPGLGLRLIYFSYDVKMKEKGDIPEGYSVSREKKERFSLILESASTNQTSMYLCASSPGTPSGANVLTFGAGSRLTVL.

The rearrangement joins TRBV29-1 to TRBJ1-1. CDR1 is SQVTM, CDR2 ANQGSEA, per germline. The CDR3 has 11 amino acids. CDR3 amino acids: CSVGKGTEAFF.

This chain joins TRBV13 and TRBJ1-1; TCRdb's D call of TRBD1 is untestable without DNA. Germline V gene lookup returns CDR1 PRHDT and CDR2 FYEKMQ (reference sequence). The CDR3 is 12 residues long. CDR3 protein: CASSSPGTEAFF.

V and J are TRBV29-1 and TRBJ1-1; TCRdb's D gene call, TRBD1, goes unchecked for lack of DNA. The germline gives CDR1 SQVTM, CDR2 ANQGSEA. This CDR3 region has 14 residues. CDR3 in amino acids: CSVGQGAMNSEAFF. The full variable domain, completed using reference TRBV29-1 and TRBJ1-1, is SAVISQKPSRDICQRGTSLTIQCQVDSQVTMMFWYRQQPGQSLTLIATANQGSEATYESGFVIDKFPISRPNLTFSTLTVSNMSPEDSSIYLCSVGQGAMNSEAFFGQGTRLTVV.

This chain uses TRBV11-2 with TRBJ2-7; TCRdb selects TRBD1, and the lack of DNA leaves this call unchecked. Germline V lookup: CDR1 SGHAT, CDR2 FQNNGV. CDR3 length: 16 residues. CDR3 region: CASSFSPYDRVPEQYF.

The CDR3 sequence is CASSWVRRLPGETQYF. The chain uses TRBV6-2 or TRBV6-3 and TRBJ2-5; TCRdb reports TRBD1, a call that lacks DNA to check it against. The length of the CDR3 is 16 residues. Germline V lookup: CDR1 MNHEY, CDR2 SVGEGT.

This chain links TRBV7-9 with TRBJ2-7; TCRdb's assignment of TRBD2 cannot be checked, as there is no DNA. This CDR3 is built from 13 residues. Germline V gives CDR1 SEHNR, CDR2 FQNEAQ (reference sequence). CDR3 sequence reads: CASSRDWSYEQYF.

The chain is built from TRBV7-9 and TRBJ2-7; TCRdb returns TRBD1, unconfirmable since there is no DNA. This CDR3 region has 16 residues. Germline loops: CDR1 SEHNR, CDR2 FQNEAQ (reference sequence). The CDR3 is CASSLGSGPLYYEQYF. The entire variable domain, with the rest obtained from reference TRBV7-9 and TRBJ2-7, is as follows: DTGVSQNPRHKITKRGQNVTFRCDPISEHNRLYWYRQTLGQGPEFLTYFQNEAQLEKSRLLSDRFSAERPKGSFSTLEIQRTEQGDSAMYLCASSLGSGPLYYEQYFGPGTRLTVT.

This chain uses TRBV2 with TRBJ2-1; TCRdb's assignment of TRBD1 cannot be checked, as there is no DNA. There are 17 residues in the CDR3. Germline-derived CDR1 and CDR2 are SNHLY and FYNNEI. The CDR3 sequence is CASSVTRDSEERYGQFF.

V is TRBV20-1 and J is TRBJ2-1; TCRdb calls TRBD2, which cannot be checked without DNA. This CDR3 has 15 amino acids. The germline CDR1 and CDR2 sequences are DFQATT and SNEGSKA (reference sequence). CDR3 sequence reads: CSARDIAGGLDEQFF.

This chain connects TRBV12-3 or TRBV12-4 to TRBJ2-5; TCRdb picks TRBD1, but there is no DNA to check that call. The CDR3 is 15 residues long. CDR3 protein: CAGSTPSTGGETQYF.

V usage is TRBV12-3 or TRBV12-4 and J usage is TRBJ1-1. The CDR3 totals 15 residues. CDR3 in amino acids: CASSFSTGLGTEAFF.